Listed here are 6 T cell receptor gamma chains from one sample, sequenced in a study of γδ T cells in repeated Plasmodium falciparum infection. Gammadelta T cells were flow-sorted from PBMC into Vgamma9/Vdelta2+ and Vdelta2-negative populations for bulk analysis. TCRdb used CATT to re-call clones from the multiplex PCR reads. The profile shows 25,000 to 35,000 gamma-chain clones, more than 1.4% of them singletons. The sample taken for sequencing was gamma-delta T cells from blood. These receptors were taken from a pool of human donors (malaria-infected and uninfected, not separated).

Many counts were recorded for this clone. TCRdb records a much larger clone's protein for this DNA, with a difference at residue 14 that likely arises from a read error; the protein given is the translation of the DNA. The J gene went uncalled, whereas the V gene is TRGV9. Germline CDR1 and CDR2: GITISATS and ISYDGTV (reference sequence). CDR3 length: 16 amino acids. The CDR3 is CALWEELELGKKIRVF. The CDR3 bases are TGTGCCTTGTGGGAAGAGCTCGAGTTGGGCAAAAAAATCAGGGTATTT.

This clone was observed a few times. A read error is likely here: a far larger clone is one base away. Other DNA sequences in the same sample also yield this CDR3. The gene calls are TRGV2 and TRGJP2. The J gene was missing in TCRdb and was found by matching the end of the DNA to germline. V lost 4 bases to trimming and J lost 11 bases; unmatched junction nucleotides: 7. This CDR3 comprises 12 residues. Per the germline V gene, CDR1 is EGSNGY and CDR2 is YDSYNSKV. The CDR3 region is CATWEGDWIKTF. The CDR3, as DNA: TGTGCCACCTGGGAAGGCGACTGGATCAAGACGTTT.

A note on this clone: With only one base between it and a far larger clone, this is likely a read error. This sample also contains other DNA sequences that code for the same CDR3. This chain connects TRGV9 to TRGJ1 or TRGJ2. Germline values: CDR1 GITISATS, CDR2 ISYDGTV (reference sequence). This CDR3 spans 13 amino acids. In DNA form, the CDR3 reads TGTGCCTTGTGGGAAGAAAATTATTATAAGAAGCTCTTT. Translated, it gives CALWEENYYKKLF.

This clone has just a few counts. For this DNA, TCRdb reports the protein of a much larger clone, which diverges at residue 10, most likely from a read error; the protein presented here is translated directly from the DNA. No J gene was called, and the V gene is TRGV9. CDR3 length: 12 residues. CDR1 is GITISATS and CDR2 is ISYDGTV in the germline V gene (reference sequence). CDR3 in amino acids: CALAPNYYKNLF. The CDR3 coding sequence is TGTGCCTTGGCACCCAATTATTATAAGAATCTCTTT.

This clone was seen only a few times. Only one base separates this from a far larger clonotype, so it likely reflects a read error. The J gene is TRGJ1 or TRGJ2, the V gene TRGV4. This CDR3 spans 13 amino acids. Germline V gene data show CDR1 as EGSTGY and CDR2 as YDSYTSSV. The CDR3 loop is CATWDGMRYKKLF. The CDR3 nucleotides read TGTGCCACCTGGGATGGGATGAGGTATAAGAAGCTCTTT.

The sample holds a few counts of this clone. TCRdb's protein for this DNA is that of a much larger clone and differs from the translation at residue 12, likely a read error; the protein shown is the DNA translation. The chain carries TRGV9 and TRGJP. The J gene is not listed in TCRdb, so it was assigned here from a DNA match to germline. The CDR3 consists of 17 residues. From germline, CDR1 is GITISATS and CDR2 ISYDGTV (reference sequence). The CDR3 reads CALWEVPQELGRKIKVF. DNA for the CDR3: TGTGCCTTGTGGGAGGTGCCTCAAGAGTTGGGCAGAAAAATCAAGGTATTT.